The text below deals with one T cell receptor beta chain. Its antigen target is currently unknown. Base qualities were left out, and no much larger clone turns up one base away. The Qiagen DNeasy kit was used to extract genomic DNA from unsorted PBMCs and from the negatively selected CD4+ and CD8+ fractions. Using primers that anneal to V and J segments, immunoSEQ multiplex PCR amplified the TCR beta CDR3 regions. Amplification bias was minimized using a synthetic immune receptor repertoire, and residual bias was removed computationally after sequencing. As for how the authors treated the data: Repertoire diversity was quantified as the Shannon entropy index using custom Python scripts. Unsorted, CD4+ and CD8+ repertoires were analyzed separately, except for combined analyses in which CD4+ and CD8+ sequences were merged in silico. Clonal expansion was defined as a frequency increase of at least 2-fold after treatment compared with C1D1, and clones undetected at baseline were assigned a pseudocount of 0.5. Clones with 0 or 1 copy at C1D1 were defined as singleton clones, while clones with 2 or more copies were defined as non-singleton clones. Clones expanded in unsorted samples were annotated as CD4+, CD8+ or unknown by matching protein sequences in sorted samples from the same patient. Wilcoxon tests were applied to paired samples to test diversity changes from C1D1 to C4D1. Imported from immuneACCESS, the table was reduced by TCRdb to in-frame sequences with V and J called. These copies leave out some clones; in studies compared against another copy, an unresolved V gene accounts for under half, and the cause of the remainder is not known. V and J calls and clone size are those listed in that table; D and trimming were worked out from the DNA. Within this sample are over 80,000 clones, with 80% to 95% of them counted one time only. 2.5% to 3.5% of the sample comes from the top ten.

The sample's time point label is to be understood as: cycle 1 day 1 (C1D1), immediately before nivolumab initiation. All trial patients had relapsed after autologous stem cell transplantation, with cohorts A, B and C differing in prior brentuximab vedotin exposure. The trial cohort included around 56 patients with relapsed/refractory classical Hodgkin lymphoma, and each patient had a best overall response of complete response, partial response or progressive disease. Trial patients were treated with single-agent nivolumab in the multi-cohort phase II CheckMate 205 trial. An independent review committee assessed best overall response by applying the 2007 International Working Group response criteria. Trial PBMCs were obtained immediately prior to nivolumab initiation (C1D1) and on therapy at cycle 2 day 1 and cycle 4 day 1. Peripheral blood was collected in 8 mL Vacutainer Cell Preparation Tubes, from which PBMCs were isolated by centrifugation and then cryopreserved.

These data are taken from a study of PD-1 blockade in classical Hodgkin lymphoma (dated by TCRdb to about 2020). General notes on the study: Nivolumab dosing was 3 mg/kg intravenously every 2 weeks, continuing until either disease progression or unacceptable toxicity. To define a peripheral blood immune signature of response to PD-1 blockade in classical Hodgkin lymphoma, the study combined TCR beta sequencing with CyTOF. Study-wide conclusions, independent of this receptor: Trial patients with a complete response had baseline diversity similar to that of newly diagnosed patients, while partial responders and progressors had significantly lower diversity. Lower diversity was seen in patients whose nivolumab began less than 1 year after ASCT, and these patients were left out of later analyses so that immune reconstitution would not confound the results. Baseline TCR diversity was reported to be lower in newly diagnosed patients than in healthy donors, and even lower in relapsed/refractory patients. A significant rise by C4D1 was seen in CD4+ but not CD8+ TCR diversity (p=0.0027 vs p=0.16), with the rise being most apparent in complete responders (p=0.02). The study was restricted to a single clinical trial cohort, and the causes of repertoire differences, possibly disease activity or prior therapy, were left undefined.

This clonotype was sampled from a human donor with classical Hodgkin lymphoma. This material consisted of peripheral blood mononuclear cells (PBMCs), taken at baseline.

The nucleotide sequence reads TGCGCCAGCAGTGAGGTAGCCAACGGCTACACCTTC. The translation is CASSEVANGYTF. The chain is assembled from TRBV10-2 and TRBJ1-2; no D gene can be assigned with confidence. CDR1 and CDR2, looked up from the germline V gene, are WSHSY and SAAADI. V sheds 2 bases and J sheds 8 bases, leaving 9 bases between their ends. The CDR3 starts with the cysteine, ends with the phenylalanine, and has 12 residues. Only the CDR3 DNA stays, 36 bases, in frame from base 1.